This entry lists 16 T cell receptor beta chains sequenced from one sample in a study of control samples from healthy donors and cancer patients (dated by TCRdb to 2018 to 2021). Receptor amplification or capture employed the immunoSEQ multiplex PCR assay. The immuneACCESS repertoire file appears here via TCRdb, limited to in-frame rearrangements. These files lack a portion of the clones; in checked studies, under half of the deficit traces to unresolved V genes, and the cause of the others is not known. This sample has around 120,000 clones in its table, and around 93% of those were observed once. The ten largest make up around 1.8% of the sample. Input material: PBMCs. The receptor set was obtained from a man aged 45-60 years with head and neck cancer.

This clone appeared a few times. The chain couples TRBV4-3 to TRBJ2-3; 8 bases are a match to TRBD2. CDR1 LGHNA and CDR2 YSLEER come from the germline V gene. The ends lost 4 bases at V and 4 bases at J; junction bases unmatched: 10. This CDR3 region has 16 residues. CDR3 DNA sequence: TGCGCCAGCAGCCCAAGCTTCGGGGGGGATTCAGATACGCAGTATTTT. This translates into CASSPSFGGDSDTQYF.

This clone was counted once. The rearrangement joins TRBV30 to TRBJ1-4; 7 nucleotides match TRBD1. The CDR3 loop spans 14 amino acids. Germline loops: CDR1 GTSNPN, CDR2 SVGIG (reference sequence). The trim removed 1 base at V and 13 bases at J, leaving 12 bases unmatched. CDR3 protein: CAWSDGRHRGGLFF. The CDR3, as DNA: TGTGCCTGGAGTGACGGGAGGCACAGGGGCGGACTGTTTTTT.

CDR3 sequence: CASSQVDGINYGYTF. CDR3 DNA: TGTGCCAGCAGCCAAGTGGACGGAATTAACTATGGCTACACCTTC. The chain links TRBV3-1 (or the pseudogene TRBV3-2) to TRBJ1-2, with D unresolved. This CDR3 comprises 15 residues. Trimming took off 1 base at V and 1 base at J, with 10 bases between the two ends. The germline CDR1 and CDR2 sequences are LGHDT and YNNKEL (reference sequence).

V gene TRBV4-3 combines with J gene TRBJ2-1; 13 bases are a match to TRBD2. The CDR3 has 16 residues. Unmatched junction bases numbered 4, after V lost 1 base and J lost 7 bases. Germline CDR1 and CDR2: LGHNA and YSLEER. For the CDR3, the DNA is TGCGCCAGCAGCCAAGCCGGGACTAGCGGGACGAATGAGCAGTTCTTC. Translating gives CASSQAGTSGTNEQFF.

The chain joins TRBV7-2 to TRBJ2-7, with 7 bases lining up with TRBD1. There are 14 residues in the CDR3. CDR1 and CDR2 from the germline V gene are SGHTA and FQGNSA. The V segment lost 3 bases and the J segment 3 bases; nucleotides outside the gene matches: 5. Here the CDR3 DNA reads TGTGCCAGCAGCTTGAAGGCAGGGGGCTACGAGCAGTACTTC. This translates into CASSLKAGGYEQYF.

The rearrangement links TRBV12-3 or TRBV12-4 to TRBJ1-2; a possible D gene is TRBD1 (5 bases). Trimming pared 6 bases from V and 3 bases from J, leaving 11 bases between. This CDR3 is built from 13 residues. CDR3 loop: CASSAEGDYGYTF. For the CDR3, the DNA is TGTGCCAGCAGCGCGGAAGGGGACTATGGCTACACCTTC.

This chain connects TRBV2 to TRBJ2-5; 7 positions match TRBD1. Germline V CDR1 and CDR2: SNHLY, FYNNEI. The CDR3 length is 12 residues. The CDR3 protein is CASTGIQETQYF. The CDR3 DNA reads TGTGCATCGACAGGGATCCAAGAGACCCAGTACTTC.

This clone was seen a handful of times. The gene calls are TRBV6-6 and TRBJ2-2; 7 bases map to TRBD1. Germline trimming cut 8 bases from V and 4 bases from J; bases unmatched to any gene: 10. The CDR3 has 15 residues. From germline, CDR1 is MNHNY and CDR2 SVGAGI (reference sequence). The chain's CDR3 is CASGQGDRGTGELFF. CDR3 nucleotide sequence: TGTGCCAGCGGCCAGGGGGATCGGGGCACCGGGGAGCTGTTTTTT.

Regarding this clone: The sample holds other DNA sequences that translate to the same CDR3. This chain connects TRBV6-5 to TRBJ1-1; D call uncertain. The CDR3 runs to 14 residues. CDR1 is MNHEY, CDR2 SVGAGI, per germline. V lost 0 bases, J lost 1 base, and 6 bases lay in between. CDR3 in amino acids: CASSYSRQNTEAFF. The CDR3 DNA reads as TGTGCCAGCAGTTACTCGAGACAGAACACTGAAGCTTTCTTT.

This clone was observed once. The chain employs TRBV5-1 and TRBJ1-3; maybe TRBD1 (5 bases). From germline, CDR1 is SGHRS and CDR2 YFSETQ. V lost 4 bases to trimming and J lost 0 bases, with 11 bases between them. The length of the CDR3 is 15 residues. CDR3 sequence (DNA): TGCGCCAGCAGCGGGGGGACGGCCTCTGGAAACACCATATATTTT. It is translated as CASSGGTASGNTIYF.

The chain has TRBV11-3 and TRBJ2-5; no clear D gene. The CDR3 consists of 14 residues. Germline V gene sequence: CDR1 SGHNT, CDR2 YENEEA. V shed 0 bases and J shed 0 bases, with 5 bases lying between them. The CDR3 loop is CASSLDSNQETQYF. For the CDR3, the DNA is TGTGCCAGCAGCTTAGACAGCAACCAAGAGACCCAGTACTTC.

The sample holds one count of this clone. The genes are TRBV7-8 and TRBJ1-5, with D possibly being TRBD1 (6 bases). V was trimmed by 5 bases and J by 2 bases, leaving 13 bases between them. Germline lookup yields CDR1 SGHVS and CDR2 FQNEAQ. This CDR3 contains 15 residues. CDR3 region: CASSLTGTGNQPQHF. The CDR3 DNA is TGTGCCAGCAGCCTTACAGGGACTGGCAATCAGCCCCAGCATTTT.

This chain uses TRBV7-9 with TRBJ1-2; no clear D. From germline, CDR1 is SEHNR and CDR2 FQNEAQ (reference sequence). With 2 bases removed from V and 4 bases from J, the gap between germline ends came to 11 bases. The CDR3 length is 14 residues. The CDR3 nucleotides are TGTGCCAGCAGCTTACAACCCGAGGGCTATGGCTACACCTTC. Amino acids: CASSLQPEGYGYTF.

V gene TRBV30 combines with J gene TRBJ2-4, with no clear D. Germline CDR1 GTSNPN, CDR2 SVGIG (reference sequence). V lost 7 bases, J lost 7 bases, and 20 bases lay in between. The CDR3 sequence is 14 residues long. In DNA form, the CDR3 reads TGTGCCTACAACGACGGTAACGGGTTGAACATTCAGTACTTC. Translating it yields CAYNDGNGLNIQYF.

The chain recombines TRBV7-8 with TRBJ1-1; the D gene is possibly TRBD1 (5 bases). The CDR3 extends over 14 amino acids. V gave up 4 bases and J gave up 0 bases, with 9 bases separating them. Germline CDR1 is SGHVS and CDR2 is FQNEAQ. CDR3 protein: CASSSGTVNTEAFF. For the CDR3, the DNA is TGTGCCAGCAGCTCCGGGACTGTGAACACTGAAGCTTTCTTT. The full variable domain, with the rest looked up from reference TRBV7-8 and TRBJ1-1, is GAGVSQSPRYKVAKRGQDVALRCDPISGHVSLFWYQQALGQGPEFLTYFQNEAQLDKSGLPSDRFFAERPEGSVSTLKIQRTQQEDSAVYLCASSSGTVNTEAFFGQGTRLTVV.

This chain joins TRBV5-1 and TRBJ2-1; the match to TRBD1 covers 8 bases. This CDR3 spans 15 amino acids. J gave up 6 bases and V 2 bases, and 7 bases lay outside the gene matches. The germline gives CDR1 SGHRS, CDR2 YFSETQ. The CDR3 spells CASSLRDRLTNEQFF. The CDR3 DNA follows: TGCGCCAGCAGCTTACGGGACAGGCTCACCAATGAGCAGTTCTTC.